This T cell receptor (beta chain) was captured by sequencing in a study of cytomegalovirus exposure and HLA in healthy donors. Turning to this clone: Antigen: not known.

Germline CDR1 reads KGHSH; CDR2 reads LQKENI. The length of the CDR3 is 15 residues. V lost 0 bases, J lost 9 bases, and 15 bases lay in between. The PCR contained 60 Vbeta and 13 Jbeta primers. Data came from immunoSEQ multiplex PCR; TCRdb stores just in-frame clones and leaves some out. Among roughly 110,000 clones listed, 73% were seen once. Study-wide results and caveats: Cytomegalovirus association was listed for about 170 TCR beta chains. Rare TCR sequences dominated, though some public TCRs recurred in many donors.

Despite likely unrecorded immune exposures, the donors were nominally healthy at the time of sampling. The sequenced sample was PBMCs. This chain joins TRBV18 and TRBJ2-1; TRBD1 might be the D (6 bases). This TCR was recovered from a man aged 25 to 40 in good health and CMV-seronegative. The CDR3 sequence: CASSPPAGVRFEQFF. The CDR3 DNA sequence: TGTGCCAGCTCACCACCGGCAGGGGTGCGGTTTGAGCAGTTCTTC. Full variable domain (rest looked up from reference TRBV18 and TRBJ2-1): NAGVMQNPRHLVRRRGQEARLRCSPMKGHSHVYWYRQLPEEGLKFMVYLQKENIIDESGMPKERFSAEFPKEGPSILRIQQVVRGDSAAYFCASSPPAGVRFEQFFGPGTRLTVL.